This TCR beta chain was profiled in a study of beta chain features in type 1 diabetes. All of the isolated RNA was reverse transcribed, so expressed TCRB transcripts were sequenced. Average reads per stem cell-like memory T cell sample were some 1.1 million. This table comes from immunoSEQ multiplex PCR, and its TCRdb copy is limited to in-frame clones, with some not included. The sample contains some 14,000 clones, roughly 60% of which appear only once. Note on this clone: Its target is unknown.

The CDR3 length is 13 residues. The ends were cut back, 3 bases at V and 7 bases at J, with 16 bases in the middle. Germline V lookup: CDR1 SQVTM, CDR2 ANQGSEA. Study-level results: Patients with Type 1 diabetes showed moderately but significantly shorter TCRB CDR3s in all four CD4+ subsets.

The J gene is TRBJ2-7, the V gene TRBV29-1; D is undetermined. This receptor was taken from a woman younger than 35 with type 1 diabetes. Specimen: stem cell memory CD4+ T cells from blood. The CDR3 DNA reads TGCAGCGTTGAGCGCGGAGTTGGCCAAGAGCAGTACTTC. Its protein product is CSVERGVGQEQYF.